The 19 T cell receptor beta chains below were found in one sample sequenced in a study of CD8 T cells in ankylosing spondylitis. Study-wide results and limits: One TCR beta motif, made up of roughly 8 highly homologous variants, appeared characteristic of ankylosing spondylitis blood.

Their specific antigens are unknown. TCRdb reanalysed the 5' RACE reads using MiXCR and keeps one entry per CDR3 protein. The data hold 670,000 or so distinct CDR3 sequences, with roughly 19% observed a single time. Sequenced: blood, either unsorted or a sorted T cell fraction (not recorded which). These receptors all come from a male donor with ankylosing spondylitis.

This clonotype was counted a few times. This chain uses TRBV10-3 with TRBJ2-7; TRBD1 agrees at 8 bases. The CDR3 spans 16 residues. Germline assignment: CDR1 ENHRY and CDR2 SYGVKD. Trimming at V came to 0 bases and at J to 0 bases, leaving 4 bases not matched to a gene. This CDR3 reads CAISESRTGISYEQYF. As DNA, the CDR3 is TGTGCCATCAGTGAGTCGAGGACAGGGATCTCCTACGAGCAGTACTTC.

V usage is TRBV27 and J usage is TRBJ2-4; maybe TRBD2 (5 bases). The CDR3 has 15 residues. Germline CDR1 reads MNHEY; CDR2 reads SMNVEV (reference sequence). Trimming took 2 bases from V and 2 from J, leaving 10 bases between them. The CDR3 nucleotides read TGTGCCAGCAGTTTAGAGGGCTTGCCCAAAAACATTCAGTACTTC. Amino acid sequence: CASSLEGLPKNIQYF.

The gene calls are TRBV7-2 and TRBJ2-7, with D maybe TRBD1 (5 bases). The V and J ends lost 3 bases and 2 bases respectively, with 14 bases between them. The length of the CDR3 is 15 residues. Germline-derived CDR1 and CDR2 are SGHTA and FQGNSA. In DNA, the CDR3 is TGTGCCAGCAGCTTTAGCAGGGATAGGCCCTACGAGCAGTACTTC. Translated: CASSFSRDRPYEQYF.

V is TRBV5-5 and J is TRBJ1-5; D is undetermined. There are 13 residues in the CDR3. V lost 3 bases and J 5 bases, leaving 9 bases between the germline ends. Germline V gene lookup returns CDR1 SGHKS and CDR2 YYEKEE (reference sequence). The CDR3 sequence is CASSSAYDQPQHF. The DNA for the CDR3 is TGTGCCAGCAGCTCGGCCTATGATCAGCCCCAGCATTTT.

The gene calls are TRBV6-2 or TRBV6-3 and TRBJ1-1, with no clear D. Germline V gene lookup returns CDR1 MNHEY and CDR2 SVGEGT. The V end lost 4 bases, the J end lost 6 bases, and 9 bases lay between the germline ends. The CDR3 spans 12 residues. The CDR3 is CASSLNWAEAFF. The CDR3 coding sequence is TGTGCCAGCAGTTTAAACTGGGCTGAAGCTTTCTTT.

The DNA of the CDR3 is TGTGCCAGCAGCCTACCCGGACAGTACTATGGCTACACCTTC. It codes for CASSLPGQYYGYTF. The chain joins TRBV3-1 to TRBJ1-2; the D gene is possibly TRBD1 (6 bases). Germline CDR1 and CDR2: LGHDT and YNNKEL (reference sequence). The CDR3 consists of 14 residues. Trimming cost V 4 bases and J 3 bases, with 12 bases left between them.

J is TRBJ1-1 and V is TRBV6-1; D may be TRBD1 (6 bases). The CDR3 consists of 15 residues. The ends were cut back, 3 bases at V and 3 bases at J, with 14 bases in the middle. Per germline, CDR1 MNHNS and CDR2 SASEGT. DNA for the CDR3: TGTGCCAGCAGTGATGTGGGGGCAGGGGACACTGAAGCTTTCTTT. Encoded protein: CASSDVGAGDTEAFF.

This chain links TRBV7-9 with TRBJ2-1; 7 positions match TRBD2. Germline CDR1 is SEHNR and CDR2 is FQNEAQ (reference sequence). The CDR3 has 15 residues. V gave up 1 base and J gave up 8 bases; unmatched junction bases: 8. DNA for the CDR3: TGTGCCAGCAGCTTAGGTGCACTAGCGTTCGATGAGCAGTTCTTC. Its translation is CASSLGALAFDEQFF. Filled out from reference TRBV7-9 and TRBJ2-1, the complete variable domain reads DTGVSQNPRHKITKRGQNVTFRCDPISEHNRLYWYRQTLGQGPEFLTYFQNEAQLEKSRLLSDRFSAERPKGSFSTLEIQRTEQGDSAMYLCASSLGALAFDEQFFGPGTRLTVL.

The CDR3 region is CSATRQGASTDTQYF. The CDR3 DNA follows: TGCAGTGCTACCCGACAGGGGGCTAGCACAGATACGCAGTATTTT. This rearrangement joins TRBV20-1 to TRBJ2-3; 10 nucleotides agree with TRBD1. The CDR3 runs to 15 residues. CDR1 DFQATT and CDR2 SNEGSKA come from the germline V gene (reference sequence). Germline trimming cut 4 bases from V and 0 bases from J; bases unmatched to any gene: 4.

The DNA for the CDR3 is TGTGCCAGCTACCCGACTAGCGGGAGTTCCTACAATGAGCAGTTCTTC. The encoded protein is CASYPTSGSSYNEQFF. This chain uses TRBV18 with TRBJ2-1; 12 nucleotides align to TRBD2. The CDR3 sequence is 16 residues long. Germline values: CDR1 KGHSH, CDR2 LQKENI. V lost 7 bases and J lost 1; bases outside the gene matches: 5.

The chain uses TRBV20-1 and TRBJ2-5; the D gene is possibly TRBD2 (6 bases). The V gene lost 6 bases and the J gene lost 0 bases, with 23 bases spanning the gap. The CDR3 sequence is 17 residues long. Germline assignment: CDR1 DFQATT and CDR2 SNEGSKA (reference sequence). The CDR3 loop reads CSANPIRDSKYQETQYF. The CDR3 DNA follows: TGCAGTGCCAATCCGATCCGGGACTCCAAGTACCAAGAGACCCAGTACTTC.

The sample holds many counts of this clonotype. The rearrangement links TRBV29-1 to TRBJ2-1; 8 bases agree with TRBD2. Germline V gene data show CDR1 as SQVTM and CDR2 as ANQGSEA. This CDR3 contains 15 residues. Losses at the gene ends were 0 bases for V and 5 bases for J; bases not matched to a gene: 6. The CDR3 DNA reads as TGCAGCGTTGAAGACTTAGCGGGGCCTGACAATGAGCAGTTCTTC. This codes for CSVEDLAGPDNEQFF.

CDR3 residues: CASSTGTSVTDTQYF. For the CDR3, the DNA is TGTGCCAGCAGTACCGGGACTAGCGTCACAGATACGCAGTATTTT. J is TRBJ2-3 and V is TRBV28, with 10 bases lining up with TRBD2. V lost 5 bases, J lost 2 bases, and 4 bases stayed unmatched. Germline V CDR1 and CDR2: MDHEN, SYDVKM. The CDR3 sequence is 15 residues long.

This clonotype was found a few times. CDR3 residues: CSAPRTGVGTDTQYF. The CDR3 DNA reads TGCAGTGCTCCCCGGACAGGGGTCGGGACAGATACGCAGTATTTT. The gene calls are TRBV20-1 and TRBJ2-3; 9 nucleotides line up with TRBD1. The V segment lost 5 bases and the J segment 3 bases; nucleotides outside the gene matches: 9. Germline CDR1 and CDR2: DFQATT and SNEGSKA (reference sequence). This CDR3 has 15 amino acids.

This chain joins TRBV12-3 or TRBV12-4 and TRBJ2-3; D may be TRBD2 (6 bases). The CDR3 has 15 residues. The V gene lost 1 base and the J gene lost 7 bases, with 15 bases spanning the gap. The CDR3 coding sequence is TGTGCCAGCAGTTTAGAGGGACTGGGGTGGAATACGCAGTATTTT. Amino acid sequence: CASSLEGLGWNTQYF.

This clonotype occurred a few times. This chain links TRBV6-1 with TRBJ2-6; D possibly uses TRBD1 or TRBD2 (5 bases each). Germline-derived CDR1 and CDR2 are MNHNS and SASEGT. The CDR3 consists of 15 residues. V was pared by 7 bases and J by 0 bases, with 10 bases between. The CDR3 bases are TGTGCCAGCATGTGGGGGAACTCTGGGGCCAACGTCCTGACTTTC. Its translation: CASMWGNSGANVLTF.

In its sample, this clonotype was seen a few times. The gene calls are TRBV29-1 and TRBJ2-7, with 9 positions matching TRBD1. Germline V gene sequence: CDR1 SQVTM, CDR2 ANQGSEA. The CDR3 contains 15 residues. Germline trimming cut 4 bases from V and 4 bases from J; bases unmatched to any gene: 11. Written as DNA, the CDR3 is TGCAGCGTTGGGGGGACAGGGTCATCGGAGTACGAGCAGTACTTC. As protein: CSVGGTGSSEYEQYF.

This clonotype was recorded a few times. The chain has TRBV20-1 and TRBJ1-5; D possibly corresponds to TRBD1 (6 bases). The ends were cut back, 0 bases at V and 2 bases at J, with 8 bases in the middle. The CDR3 runs 14 residues. The germline V gene encodes CDR1 DFQATT and CDR2 SNEGSKA (reference sequence). The CDR3 region is CSARENRGNQPQHF. The CDR3 bases are TGCAGTGCTAGAGAAAACAGGGGCAATCAGCCCCAGCATTTT.

The gene calls are TRBV12-3 or TRBV12-4 and TRBJ1-4; TRBD1 matches at 7 bases. V lost 4 bases, J lost 4 bases, and 12 bases stayed unmatched. This CDR3 spans 17 amino acids. The CDR3 DNA follows: TGTGCCAGCAGTTCAACACAGGGGTTAGGGGATAATGAAAAACTGTTTTTT. It translates to CASSSTQGLGDNEKLFF.